This TCR beta chain comes out of a study of cytomegalovirus exposure and HLA in healthy donors. This clone was detected only a few times. Trimming took off 6 bases at V and 2 bases at J, with 14 bases between the two ends. Germline lookup yields CDR1 SGHRS and CDR2 YFSETQ. The CDR3 length is 14 residues. Primers for the PCR totalled 60 Vbeta and 13 Jbeta. Produced via immunoSEQ multiplex PCR; TCRdb's table is partial and in-frame only. The sample consists of around 210,000 clones, around 80% of them appearing once. This clonotype was sampled from a boy younger than 18 in good health and CMV-seronegative. This sequence joins TRBV5-1 and TRBJ2-5; D is possibly TRBD2 (5 bases). The material sequenced was PBMCs. The CDR3 region is CASTADPGQETQYF. The CDR3 nucleotides read TGCGCCAGCACCGCGGACCCGGGGCAAGAGACCCAGTACTTC.